The 27 T cell receptor beta chains given below trace back to one sample, sequenced in a study of Graves' ophthalmopathy and Graves' hyperthyroidism. The authors amplified TCR beta CDR3 regions, and they did so from RNA transcripts for repertoire sequencing. HTBI-primed first-round RT-PCR preceded second-round multiplex PCR. TCRdb used MiXCR to reprocess the multiplex PCR reads, holding one entry per CDR3 protein. This table has 200,000 to 250,000 distinct CDR3 sequences, about 22% appearing once. Sequenced: peripheral blood. These receptors were obtained from a woman aged 45 to 65 with Graves' ophthalmopathy.

This clonotype was picked up many times. The chain links TRBV5-6 to TRBJ2-7; D gene ambiguous. CDR1 is SGHDT and CDR2 is YYEEEE in the germline V gene. CDR3 size: 14 residues. The V gene lost 0 bases and the J gene lost 4 bases, with 11 bases spanning the gap. The CDR3 protein is CASSLAADMYEQYF. CDR3 nucleotides: TGTGCCAGCAGCTTGGCGGCGGATATGTACGAGCAGTACTTC.

This clonotype was recorded many times. The chain recombines TRBV6-2 or TRBV6-3 with TRBJ1-5, with D possibly being TRBD1 (6 bases). CDR1 MNHEY and CDR2 SVGEGT come from the germline V gene. With 3 bases removed from V and 3 bases from J, the gap between germline ends came to 15 bases. CDR3 length equals 16 residues. The CDR3 sequence: CASSYQGWDVNQPQHF. The CDR3 DNA reads as TGTGCCAGCAGTTATCAGGGGTGGGATGTCAATCAGCCCCAGCATTTT.

This clonotype was recorded at least ten times. The chain links TRBV7-9 to TRBJ2-5; 7 bases match TRBD2. This CDR3 has 13 amino acids. Germline CDR1 reads SEHNR; CDR2 reads FQNEAQ (reference sequence). V was clipped by 8 bases and J by 9 bases; unmatched bases: 12. In DNA form, the CDR3 reads TGTGCCAGCGGAAAGCGGGACCAGCTGTCCCAGTACTTC. It specifies CASGKRDQLSQYF.

About this clonotype: A read error is possible here, since a much larger clone lies one base away. This chain connects TRBV2 to TRBJ2-7, with a weak D call TRBD2 (6 bases). Germline V gene lookup returns CDR1 SNHLY and CDR2 FYNNEI. This CDR3 has 13 amino acids. CDR3 protein: CVSSAGRLYEQYF. For the CDR3, the DNA is TGTGTCAGCAGTGCGGGGAGACTCTACGAGCAGTACTTC.

This clonotype was observed at least ten times. V gene TRBV28 combines with J gene TRBJ2-5; D is possibly TRBD2 (6 bases). The CDR3 sequence is 15 residues long. With 4 bases removed from V and 5 bases from J, the gap between germline ends came to 17 bases. Germline CDR1 is MDHEN and CDR2 is SYDVKM. In nucleotides, the CDR3 is TGTGCCAGCAGTTCCTCGGGGCGGGAAGGGGAGACCCAGTACTTC. Translating gives CASSSSGREGETQYF.

This clonotype has ten or more counts. The chain recombines TRBV14 with TRBJ2-2; 8 bases line up with TRBD1. With 4 bases clipped from V and 0 bases from J, the junction kept 4 bases outside the gene matches. The CDR3 is 16 amino acids. Germline CDR1 SGHDN, CDR2 FVKESK. The CDR3 is CASSRQGPTNTGELFF. CDR3 bases: TGTGCCAGCAGCCGACAGGGGCCTACGAACACCGGGGAGCTGTTTTTT.

This clonotype was seen ten or more times. This chain uses TRBV2 with TRBJ2-7, with D hard to call. V was cut by 3 bases and J by 6 bases, with 9 bases left in between. The CDR3 is made up of 12 amino acids. The germline CDR1 and CDR2 sequences are SNHLY and FYNNEI. CDR3 DNA: TGTGCCAGCAGTGATGAAGGGATCGAGCAGTACTTC. Translating gives CASSDEGIEQYF.

This clonotype was observed a single time. This chain joins TRBV12-3 or TRBV12-4 and TRBJ2-5, with D uncertain. Trimming cost V 1 base and J 5 bases, with 17 bases left between them. The CDR3 extends over 16 amino acids. CDR3 loop: CASSLGGEGSEETQYF. Written as DNA, the CDR3 is TGTGCCAGCAGTTTAGGGGGTGAAGGGTCGGAGGAGACCCAGTACTTC.

The CDR3 nucleotides read TGTGCCAGCAGTCCCACACCCCCCGGGACCTCGAGTCAAGAGACCCAGTACTTC. This encodes CASSPTPPGTSSQETQYF. The chain carries TRBV6-1 and TRBJ2-5; D assignment may be TRBD1 or TRBD2 (5 bases each). The V end was cut by 5 bases, the J end by 2 bases, with 24 bases between. CDR1 and CDR2 (germline): MNHNS, SASEGT. The CDR3 loop spans 18 amino acids.

This clonotype was picked up many times. V usage is TRBV6-1 and J usage is TRBJ2-5; D not resolved. Germline assignment: CDR1 MNHNS and CDR2 SASEGT. The V end lost 2 bases, the J end lost 7 bases, and 20 bases lay between the germline ends. This CDR3 has 16 residues. The CDR3: CASSELSLASSGTQYF. The CDR3 nucleotides are TGTGCCAGCAGTGAATTATCATTAGCCAGCTCGGGGACCCAGTACTTC.

This clonotype occurred many times. The chain has TRBV11-2 and TRBJ2-2; maybe TRBD2 (6 bases). CDR1 is SGHAT and CDR2 is FQNNGV in the germline V gene. Trimming took off 0 bases at V and 6 bases at J, with 14 bases between the two ends. The CDR3 contains 16 residues. The DNA of the CDR3 is TGTGCCAGCAGCTTAGATGGGTCGGGAGTCCCCGGGGAGCTGTTTTTT. Translated, it gives CASSLDGSGVPGELFF.

This clonotype occurred many times. The CDR3 nucleotides read TGTGCCAGCTCACCACACCCCCAAGAGACCCAGTACTTC. Amino acids: CASSPHPQETQYF. The genes are TRBV18 and TRBJ2-5; no clear D. Germline-derived CDR1 and CDR2 are KGHSH and LQKENI. There are 13 residues in the CDR3. The V gene lost 1 base and the J gene lost 1 base, with 4 bases spanning the gap.

In this sample, this clonotype turned up many times. V usage is TRBV12-3 or TRBV12-4 and J usage is TRBJ2-7; 9 nucleotides match TRBD2. The CDR3 contains 15 residues. V lost 5 bases and J lost 4; bases outside the gene matches: 9. As DNA, the CDR3 is TGTGCCAGCAGTGCAAATTTAGCGGGAGCTTACGAGCAGTACTTC. The encoded protein is CASSANLAGAYEQYF.

This clonotype was seen repeatedly, ten times or more. The CDR3 is CASSLGGGRAGEQYF. CDR3 coding DNA: TGTGCCAGCAGTTTAGGTGGCGGGAGGGCCGGGGAGCAGTACTTC. The V and J genes are TRBV28 and TRBJ2-7; 9 nucleotides match TRBD2. The CDR3 extends over 15 amino acids. V lost 2 bases and J lost 7; bases outside the gene matches: 9. CDR1 MDHEN and CDR2 SYDVKM come from the germline V gene.

Concerning this clonotype: One base away lies a much larger clone, so this may be a sequencing read error. The rearrangement uses TRBV20-1 and TRBJ1-1, with 8 bases fitting TRBD1. CDR3 length: 13 amino acids. V was pared by 4 bases and J by 4 bases, with 5 bases of the junction left unmatched. CDR1 and CDR2 from the germline V gene are DFQATT and SNEGSKA (reference sequence). CDR3 nucleotide sequence: TGCAGTGCTACCAGACAGGGGCTCACTGAAGCTTTCTTT. Translated, it gives CSATRQGLTEAFF.

V is TRBV2 and J is TRBJ1-1; possibly TRBD1 for D (6 bases). Trimming removed 6 bases from V and 4 bases from J, with 18 bases in between. Germline V gives CDR1 SNHLY, CDR2 FYNNEI. The length of the CDR3 is 15 residues. The chain's CDR3 is CASSTPTGSPTEAFF. The CDR3 coding sequence is TGTGCCAGCAGCACTCCGACAGGATCCCCCACTGAAGCTTTCTTT. The whole variable domain, remainder taken from reference TRBV2 and TRBJ1-1, is EPEVTQTPSHQVTQMGQEVILRCVPISNHLYFYWYRQILGQKVEFLVSFYNNEISEKSEIFDDQFSVERPDGSNFTLKIRSTKLEDSAMYFCASSTPTGSPTEAFFGQGTRLTVV.

The chain carries TRBV20-1 and TRBJ2-7; maybe TRBD1 (6 bases). Germline CDR1 is DFQATT and CDR2 is SNEGSKA (reference sequence). Trimming removed 5 bases at V and 2 bases at J, with 13 bases between. The CDR3 has 13 residues. CDR3 DNA: TGCAGTGCTCTACCGGACAGCACCTACGAGCAGTACTTC. Translated, it gives CSALPDSTYEQYF.

This clonotype came up a few times. This chain uses TRBV5-8 with TRBJ2-7, with D maybe TRBD1 (6 bases). This CDR3 contains 14 residues. V shed 1 base and J shed 4 bases, with 12 bases lying between them. Germline V gene lookup returns CDR1 SGHTS and CDR2 YDEGEE. CDR3 amino acids: CASSLLGGTYEQYF. The CDR3, as DNA: TGTGCCAGCAGCTTGCTAGGGGGTACGTACGAGCAGTACTTC. Combining the CDR3 with reference TRBV5-8 and TRBJ2-7 gives the whole variable domain EAGVTQSPTHLIKTRGQQATLRCSPISGHTSVYWYQQALGLGLQFLLWYDEGEERNRGNFPPRFSGRQFPNYSSELNVNALELEDSALYLCASSLLGGTYEQYFGPGTRLTVT.

This clonotype was seen repeatedly, ten times or more. The rearrangement links TRBV28 to TRBJ1-5; D not certain. The CDR3 spans 15 residues. Trimming took off 5 bases at V and 7 bases at J, with 18 bases between the two ends. The V gene's germline CDR1 is MDHEN and CDR2 SYDVKM. The CDR3: CASSENDSPGQPQHF. The CDR3 DNA reads TGTGCCAGCAGTGAAAACGACTCTCCGGGCCAGCCCCAGCATTTT.

This clonotype was observed many times. The rearrangement uses TRBV28 and TRBJ2-2, with 7 bases fitting TRBD2. J was trimmed by 1 base and V by 5 bases; bases with no gene match: 10. This CDR3 comprises 17 residues. The V gene's germline CDR1 is MDHEN and CDR2 SYDVKM. The CDR3 spells CASSRASGTVNTGELFF. Written as DNA, the CDR3 is TGTGCCAGCAGTCGTGCTAGCGGCACGGTGAACACCGGGGAGCTGTTTTTT. The full variable domain, rest sourced from reference TRBV28 and TRBJ2-2, is DVKVTQSSRYLVKRTGEKVFLECVQDMDHENMFWYRQDPGLGLRLIYFSYDVKMKEKGDIPEGYSVSREKKERFSLILESASTNQTSMYLCASSRASGTVNTGELFFGEGSRLTVL.

This clonotype showed up many times. The chain employs TRBV20-1 and TRBJ2-5; D may be TRBD2 (8 bases). The CDR3 sequence is 14 residues long. Germline V gene data show CDR1 as DFQATT and CDR2 as SNEGSKA (reference sequence). V was pared by 6 bases and J by 7 bases, with 21 bases between. Here the CDR3 reads CSAPGGTAPGTQYF. CDR3 DNA: TGCAGTGCCCCGGGGGGGACAGCCCCGGGGACCCAGTACTTC.

Ten or more counts support this clonotype. The chain recombines TRBV4-1 with TRBJ2-7; D is undetermined. Trimming took 4 bases from V and 0 from J, leaving 10 bases between them. Germline-derived CDR1 and CDR2 are MGHRA and YSYEKL. The CDR3 totals 14 residues. The CDR3 spells CASSRTTASYEQYF. CDR3 DNA: TGCGCCAGCAGCCGTACTACCGCCTCCTACGAGCAGTACTTC.

This clonotype was seen ten or more times. This chain links TRBV6-1 with TRBJ1-2, with 7 positions matching TRBD1. The CDR3 sequence is 15 residues long. Germline trimming cut 3 bases from V and 4 bases from J; bases unmatched to any gene: 8. Germline CDR1 reads MNHNS; CDR2 reads SASEGT. This chain's CDR3 is CASSDHSTGSYGYTF. The DNA for the CDR3 is TGTGCCAGCAGTGATCATTCGACAGGGAGCTATGGCTACACCTTC.

In this sample, this clonotype turned up many times. CDR3 nucleotides: TGTGCCAGCAGCTTAGAAAAACAGGGGAGAGACACTGAAGCTTTCTTT. This gives the protein CASSLEKQGRDTEAFF. The chain is built from TRBV13 and TRBJ1-1; the match to TRBD1 covers 7 bases. Germline-derived CDR1 and CDR2 are PRHDT and FYEKMQ (reference sequence). Trimming removed 1 base from V and 3 bases from J; junction bases left unmatched: 8. The CDR3 is made up of 16 amino acids.

This clonotype was seen only once. The rearrangement joins TRBV2 to TRBJ2-7; 7 bases map to TRBD1. V gave up 0 bases and J gave up 0 bases; unmatched junction bases: 2. The germline gives CDR1 SNHLY, CDR2 FYNNEI. The length of the CDR3 is 15 residues. The CDR3 sequence: CASSEAGQSSYEQYF. The CDR3 DNA reads as TGTGCCAGCAGTGAAGCGGGACAGTCCTCCTACGAGCAGTACTTC.

Only a few counts were recorded for this clonotype. J is TRBJ1-2 and V is TRBV27; 8 nucleotides align to TRBD1. V lost 3 bases, J lost 7 bases, and 10 bases stayed unmatched. The CDR3 is made up of 15 amino acids. The germline V gene has CDR1 MNHEY and CDR2 SMNVEV (reference sequence). CDR3 sequence (DNA): TGTGCCAGCAGTTTTTGGGGACAGGACCCCAGTGGCTACACCTTC. Protein: CASSFWGQDPSGYTF.

This clonotype was counted many times. This chain joins TRBV12-3 or TRBV12-4 and TRBJ1-3; the D is unclear. The CDR3 spans 14 residues. V was trimmed by 1 base and J by 1 base, leaving 5 bases between them. This chain's CDR3 is CASSLVISGNTIYF. For the CDR3, the DNA is TGTGCCAGCAGTTTAGTGATTTCTGGAAACACCATATATTTT.